One sample yielded the 27 T cell receptor beta chains listed below, sequenced in a study of vaccination and CD4 T cells after COVID-19. CD4+ T cells that had been cultured provided DNA sequenced with the Oncomine TCR Beta short-read assay. From cultured CD4+ T cells, genomic DNA was extracted. TCRdb passed the PCR reads through MiXCR, listing each CDR3 protein once. Of thousands of distinct CDR3 sequences listed, approximately 38% are singletons. Treatment here: approximately nine-day PBMC culture with coronavirus spike peptide pools or control peptides (ViraFEST assay). The unexposed donor's CD4+ T cells were collected before the COVID-19 pandemic (2011-2018). For these receptors, no antigen is known. The material sequenced was CD4+ T cells from blood, cultured in vitro. These receptors came from a human donor in good health.

The chain uses TRBV6-1 and TRBJ2-5; 14 nucleotides match TRBD2. V lost 4 bases, J lost 4 bases, and 2 bases stayed unmatched. The CDR3 is made up of 15 amino acids. Germline-derived CDR1 and CDR2 are MNHNS and SASEGT. The CDR3 DNA sequence: TGTGCCAGCAGTGGACTAGCGGGAGGGCCAGAGACCCAGTACTTC. Amino acid sequence: CASSGLAGGPETQYF.

J is TRBJ2-7 and V is TRBV7-9, with 7 bases identical to TRBD1. The CDR3 covers 16 residues. The germline gives CDR1 SEHNR, CDR2 FQNEAQ (reference sequence). V shed 2 bases, J shed 3 bases, and the junction held 10 bases outside the gene matches. CDR3 in DNA: TGTGCCAGCAGCTTAAGGCCGATCGGGACAGTCTACGAGCAGTACTTC. Amino acids: CASSLRPIGTVYEQYF.

This chain connects TRBV6-1 to TRBJ2-1; 10 bases fit TRBD1. The CDR3 totals 15 residues. Unmatched junction bases numbered 8, after V lost 6 bases and J lost 6 bases. CDR1 is MNHNS and CDR2 is SASEGT in the germline V gene. The CDR3 loop is CASRARQGAGNEQFF. In nucleotides, the CDR3 is TGTGCCAGCAGGGCCCGACAGGGGGCAGGCAATGAGCAGTTCTTC.

This clonotype was observed a handful of times. The rearrangement links TRBV7-2 to TRBJ1-2, with D unclear. CDR3 size: 14 residues. Trimming pared 2 bases from V and 4 bases from J, leaving 11 bases between. The germline V gene has CDR1 SGHTA and CDR2 FQGNSA. The CDR3 sequence: CASSLRQQLYGYTF. The CDR3 DNA is TGTGCCAGCAGCTTAAGGCAGCAGCTCTATGGCTACACCTTC.

CDR3 protein: CASSLLSGSGRQYEQYF. CDR3 in DNA: TGTGCCAGCAGCTTGCTTTCCGGGAGCGGGAGACAATACGAGCAGTACTTC. The chain joins TRBV11-2 to TRBJ2-7; 8 bases are a match to TRBD2. CDR1 and CDR2 (germline): SGHAT, FQNNGV. The junction had 14 bases not matched to a gene; V was cut back by 3 bases and J by 4 bases. This CDR3 region has 17 residues.

The chain is built from TRBV5-1 and TRBJ2-2; 7 bases agree with TRBD2. The length of the CDR3 is 15 residues. Germline V gene data show CDR1 as SGHRS and CDR2 as YFSETQ. V dropped 4 bases and J dropped 1; count of bases not matched to a gene: 4. CDR3: CASSQLARNTGELFF. The CDR3 bases are TGCGCCAGCAGCCAACTAGCGAGGAACACCGGGGAGCTGTTTTTT.

This sequence joins TRBV4-2 and TRBJ1-4; 7 bases match TRBD1. Germline values: CDR1 LGHNA, CDR2 YNFKEQ. The CDR3 spans 15 residues. V shed 0 bases and J 8 bases; nucleotides not matched to a gene: 6. For the CDR3, the DNA is TGTGCCAGCAGCCAAGAAGGTCAGGGGGGGGAAAAACTGTTTTTT. Its protein product is CASSQEGQGGEKLFF.

The CDR3 nucleotides are TGTGCCAGCAGTTTCCGGGGCGCAGGGAATAGATATTTT. The encoded protein is CASSFRGAGNRYF. The chain carries TRBV28 and TRBJ1-3, with a weak D call TRBD1 (5 bases). The CDR3 runs 13 residues. V lost 3 bases and J 15 bases, leaving 18 bases between the germline ends. Germline V CDR1 and CDR2: MDHEN, SYDVKM. The complete variable domain, with remaining parts taken from reference TRBV28 and TRBJ1-3, reads DVKVTQSSRYLVKRTGEKVFLECVQDMDHENMFWYRQDPGLGLRLIYFSYDVKMKEKGDIPEGYSVSREKKERFSLILESASTNQTSMYLCASSFRGAGNRYFGEGSWLTVV.

This clonotype is termed medium-sized. This chain joins TRBV10-3 and TRBJ1-5; D unresolved. Trimming left V 6 bases short and J 7 bases short, with 13 bases between. This CDR3 contains 13 residues. Germline V gene lookup returns CDR1 ENHRY and CDR2 SYGVKD. CDR3 nucleotide sequence: TGTGCCATCAGCCTCGGGGTTGGGCAGCCCCAGCATTTT. As protein: CAISLGVGQPQHF.

This chain joins TRBV28 and TRBJ1-6; no firm D call. Per germline, CDR1 MDHEN and CDR2 SYDVKM. CDR3 length: 16 amino acids. The V end was cut by 5 bases, the J end by 0 bases, with 11 bases between. The CDR3 coding sequence is TGTGCCAGCAGTCGCCGTGACGGCTCCTATAATTCACCCCTCCACTTT. It is translated as CASSRRDGSYNSPLHF.

This clonotype counts as medium-sized. The DNA for the CDR3 is TGTGCCAGCAGCCGGGGGAGTTACACTGAAGCTTTCTTT. Encoded protein: CASSRGSYTEAFF. The chain combines TRBV7-3 with TRBJ1-1, with D maybe TRBD1 (5 bases). V gave up 5 bases and J gave up 3 bases, with 10 bases separating them. The CDR3 spans 13 residues. Looked up from germline, CDR1 is SGHTA and CDR2 is FQGTGA.

This clonotype was counted a few times. CDR3 sequence: CASSLRTSGSDQYF. DNA of the CDR3: TGTGCCAGCAGCTTACGGACTAGCGGGAGCGACCAGTACTTC. This rearrangement joins TRBV7-8 to TRBJ2-5; TRBD2 matches at 13 bases. CDR1 SGHVS and CDR2 FQNEAQ come from the germline V gene. This CDR3 has 14 amino acids. V lost 2 bases and J lost 10; bases outside the gene matches: 4.

The chain couples TRBV7-9 to TRBJ2-1; D unresolved. V dropped 2 bases and J dropped 11 bases, with 13 bases sitting between them. CDR1 is SEHNR and CDR2 is FQNEAQ in the germline V gene (reference sequence). The CDR3 totals 13 residues. This CDR3 is CASSLQDRMKQFF. DNA for the CDR3: TGTGCCAGCAGCTTACAGGACCGAATGAAGCAGTTCTTC.

This clonotype has only a few counts. The chain joins TRBV7-2 to TRBJ1-2; D perhaps matches TRBD1 (6 bases). The CDR3 length is 15 residues. CDR1 is SGHTA and CDR2 is FQGNSA in the germline V gene. Trimming left V 1 base short and J 4 bases short, with 13 bases between. The chain's CDR3 is CASSLGQGGAYGYTF. The CDR3 DNA reads TGTGCCAGCAGCTTAGGCCAAGGGGGGGCCTATGGCTACACCTTC.

This rearrangement joins TRBV7-9 to TRBJ2-3; no clear D. Deletions cut 5 bases from V and 2 bases from J, with 8 bases between. Per the germline V gene, CDR1 is SEHNR and CDR2 is FQNEAQ (reference sequence). This CDR3 is built from 13 residues. The CDR3 region has the DNA TGTGCCAGCAGCCCTCAGAACACAGATACGCAGTATTTT. Translated: CASSPQNTDTQYF. Full variable domain (outside the CDR3, taken from reference TRBV7-9 and TRBJ2-3): DTGVSQNPRHKITKRGQNVTFRCDPISEHNRLYWYRQTLGQGPEFLTYFQNEAQLEKSRLLSDRFSAERPKGSFSTLEIQRTEQGDSAMYLCASSPQNTDTQYFGPGTRLTVL.

The chain links TRBV30 to TRBJ2-7, with no clear D. CDR1 is GTSNPN, CDR2 SVGIG, per germline (reference sequence). This CDR3 is 14 amino acids long. The V and J ends lost 4 bases and 2 bases respectively, with 15 bases between them. In nucleotides, the CDR3 is TGTGCCTGGACCCGGGCCCCCGAAGCCTACGAGCAGTACTTC. Encoded protein: CAWTRAPEAYEQYF.

This CDR3 reads CASSSQSTGSKEQYF. The CDR3 DNA sequence: TGTGCCAGCAGTTCACAATCAACAGGGTCTAAGGAGCAGTACTTC. The chain carries TRBV6-5 and TRBJ2-7, with D perhaps matching TRBD1 (6 bases). The CDR3 is 15 amino acids. Trimming shortened V by 4 bases and J by 7 bases, and 20 bases separated the two germline ends. Germline lookup yields CDR1 MNHEY and CDR2 SVGAGI.

This chain joins TRBV6-7 and TRBJ2-7, with unresolved D. TRBV6-7 is an ORF, and what it does is uncertain. The CDR3 sequence is 16 residues long. V lost 7 bases to trimming and J lost 2 bases, with 21 bases between them. The CDR3 coding sequence is TGTGCCAGCACTACTCCGGAGCGAACTCCCACCTACGAGCAGTACTTC. Translating it yields CASTTPERTPTYEQYF.

V usage is TRBV5-1 and J usage is TRBJ2-3; D is unclear. Germline V CDR1 and CDR2: SGHRS, YFSETQ. The CDR3 loop spans 16 amino acids. V lost 4 bases and J lost 0, with 15 bases in between. The CDR3 DNA sequence: TGCGCCAGCAGCCCGGGCGGCGGTATTAGCACAGATACGCAGTATTTT. Residues: CASSPGGGISTDTQYF.

This clonotype was detected a few times. The rearrangement links TRBV27 to TRBJ1-5; 8 bases line up with TRBD1. CDR3 length: 16 amino acids. Trimming took 4 bases from V and 5 from J; bases not matched to a gene: 10. The germline CDR1 and CDR2 sequences are MNHEY and SMNVEV (reference sequence). The CDR3 sequence: CASSSNTGGIYQPQHF. CDR3 sequence (DNA): TGTGCCAGCAGTTCTAACACAGGGGGGATCTATCAGCCCCAGCATTTT.

J is TRBJ2-3 and V is TRBV24-1; D gene ambiguous. Deletions cut 1 base from V and 4 bases from J, with 8 bases between. Germline CDR1 KGHDR, CDR2 SFDVKD. The CDR3 has 14 amino acids. This CDR3 is CATSDFRSPDTQYF. The CDR3 DNA follows: TGTGCCACCAGTGATTTTAGATCGCCAGATACGCAGTATTTT.

V is TRBV20-1 and J is TRBJ2-1; 16 bases align to TRBD2. CDR1 is DFQATT and CDR2 is SNEGSKA in the germline V gene (reference sequence). The CDR3 sequence is 16 residues long. The V segment lost 6 bases and the J segment 4 bases; nucleotides outside the gene matches: 6. The chain's CDR3 is CSARGLAGGGYNEQFF. In nucleotides, the CDR3 is TGCAGTGCCCGGGGACTAGCGGGAGGGGGGTACAATGAGCAGTTCTTC.

There are a few counts of this clonotype. The chain uses TRBV27 and TRBJ1-6, with D unresolved. Deletions cut 4 bases from V and 9 bases from J, with 13 bases between. Germline CDR1 and CDR2: MNHEY and SMNVEV (reference sequence). The CDR3 totals 14 residues. The CDR3: CASSWSFSGSPLHF. CDR3 nucleotides: TGTGCCAGCAGTTGGTCCTTCTCGGGTTCACCCCTCCACTTT.

CDR3 in DNA: TGTGCCAGCAGCAAAGGGAGTAATGAGCAGTTCTTC. This sequence encodes CASSKGSNEQFF. This chain joins TRBV6-1 and TRBJ2-1; TRBD2 might be the D (5 bases). The CDR3 has 12 amino acids. V shed 6 bases and J shed 7 bases, with 10 bases lying between them. Per the germline V gene, CDR1 is MNHNS and CDR2 is SASEGT.

The chain links TRBV2 to TRBJ1-1; tentative D call: TRBD1 (5 bases). Germline V CDR1 and CDR2: SNHLY, FYNNEI. This CDR3 is 15 amino acids long. V was trimmed by 3 bases and J by 5 bases, leaving 16 bases between them. The CDR3 region is CASSDRSRVGTEAFF. Here the CDR3 DNA reads TGTGCCAGCAGTGATCGAAGCAGGGTAGGGACTGAAGCTTTCTTT.

The chain links TRBV24-1 to TRBJ1-1; maybe TRBD1 (5 bases). The ends were cut back, 3 bases at V and 0 bases at J, with 13 bases in the middle. The CDR3 covers 16 residues. Germline CDR1 KGHDR, CDR2 SFDVKD. The CDR3 DNA is TGTGCCACCAGTGATCCTACGGACATCATGAACACTGAAGCTTTCTTT. Translated, it gives CATSDPTDIMNTEAFF.

The rearrangement links TRBV6-1 to TRBJ2-7; 7 bases fit TRBD1. The germline gives CDR1 MNHNS, CDR2 SASEGT. CDR3 size: 15 residues. V was clipped by 2 bases and J by 7 bases; unmatched bases: 11. DNA for the CDR3: TGTGCCAGCAGTGAACAAACAGGGGAAGAGGGAGAGCAGTACTTC. Encoded protein: CASSEQTGEEGEQYF.